This T cell receptor beta chain stems from a study of blood T cell repertoires in COVID-19. The overall study: Donors in the United States, Italy and Spain gave samples during acute or convalescent COVID-19. T cells, B-cell-depleted T cells, or PBMCs provided the cDNA or gDNA that served as material.

V shed 1 base and J 5 bases; nucleotides not matched to a gene: 3. CDR3 size: 15 residues. Germline loops: CDR1 SGDLS, CDR2 YYNGEE. The repertoire was sequenced with immunoSEQ multiplex PCR; TCRdb's copy has only in-frame clones and lacks some. The table has around 110,000 clones, approximately 80% seen once; the top ten hold 0.8% to 0.9%. This chain links TRBV9 with TRBJ1-6, with 7 bases matching TRBD1. The sequenced sample was peripheral blood. This receptor was obtained from a woman between 65 and 79 years old with acute or convalescent COVID-19. Here the CDR3 reads CASSVRGRDNSPLHF. The CDR3 nucleotides are TGTGCCAGCAGCGTAAGGGGGCGAGATAATTCACCCCTCCACTTT.